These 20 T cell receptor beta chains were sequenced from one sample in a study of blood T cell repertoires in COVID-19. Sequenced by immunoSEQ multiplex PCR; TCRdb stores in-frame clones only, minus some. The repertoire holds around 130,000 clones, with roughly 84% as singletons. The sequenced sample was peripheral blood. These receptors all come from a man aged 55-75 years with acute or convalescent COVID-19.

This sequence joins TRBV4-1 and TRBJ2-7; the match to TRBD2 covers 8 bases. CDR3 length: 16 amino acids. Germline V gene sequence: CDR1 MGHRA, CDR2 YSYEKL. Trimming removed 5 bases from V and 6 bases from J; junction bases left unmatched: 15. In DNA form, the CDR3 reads TGCGCCAGCAGCGCTCGAGGGAGTAGCGGGGTTGCCGAGCAGTACTTC. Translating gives CASSARGSSGVAEQYF.

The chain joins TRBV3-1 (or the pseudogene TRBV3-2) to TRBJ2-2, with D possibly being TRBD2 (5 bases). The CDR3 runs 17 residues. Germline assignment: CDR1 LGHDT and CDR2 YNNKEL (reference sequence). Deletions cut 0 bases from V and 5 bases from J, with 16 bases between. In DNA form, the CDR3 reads TGTGCCAGCAGCCAAGATGGAGCGGAGAGGGATACCGGGGAGCTGTTTTTT. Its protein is CASSQDGAERDTGELFF.

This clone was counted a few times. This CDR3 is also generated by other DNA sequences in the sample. The CDR3 loop is CASSQARTGGTEAFF. Here the CDR3 DNA reads TGTGCCAGCAGCCAAGCCAGGACAGGGGGCACTGAAGCTTTCTTT. The chain employs TRBV4-2 and TRBJ1-1; 10 nucleotides line up with TRBD1. CDR1 LGHNA and CDR2 YNFKEQ come from the germline V gene. The J segment lost 4 bases and the V segment lost 1 base, leaving 3 bases of the junction unmatched. This CDR3 contains 15 residues.

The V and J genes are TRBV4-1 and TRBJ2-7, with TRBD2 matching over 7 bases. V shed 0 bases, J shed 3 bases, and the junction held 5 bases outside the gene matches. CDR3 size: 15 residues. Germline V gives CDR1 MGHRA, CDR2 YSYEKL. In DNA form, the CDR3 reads TGCGCCAGCAGCCAAGAAAGCGGGGCGTTCTACGAGCAGTACTTC. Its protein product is CASSQESGAFYEQYF.

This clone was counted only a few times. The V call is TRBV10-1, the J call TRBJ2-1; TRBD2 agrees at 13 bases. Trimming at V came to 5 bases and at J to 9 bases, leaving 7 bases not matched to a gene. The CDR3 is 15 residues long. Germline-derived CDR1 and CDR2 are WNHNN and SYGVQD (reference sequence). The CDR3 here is CASSLGTSGTGEQFF. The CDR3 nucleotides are TGCGCCAGCAGTCTCGGGACTAGCGGGACGGGTGAGCAGTTCTTC.

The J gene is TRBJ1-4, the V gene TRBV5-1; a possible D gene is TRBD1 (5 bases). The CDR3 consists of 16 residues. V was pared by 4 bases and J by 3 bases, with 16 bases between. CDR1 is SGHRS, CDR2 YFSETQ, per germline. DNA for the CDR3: TGCGCCAGCAGCCTCTTGGGGCCCCGGGCTAATGAAAAACTGTTTTTT. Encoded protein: CASSLLGPRANEKLFF. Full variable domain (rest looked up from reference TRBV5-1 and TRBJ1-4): KAGVTQTPRYLIKTRGQQVTLSCSPISGHRSVSWYQQTPGQGLQFLFEYFSETQRNKGNFPGRFSGRQFSNSRSEMNVSTLELGDSALYLCASSLLGPRANEKLFFGSGTQLSVL.

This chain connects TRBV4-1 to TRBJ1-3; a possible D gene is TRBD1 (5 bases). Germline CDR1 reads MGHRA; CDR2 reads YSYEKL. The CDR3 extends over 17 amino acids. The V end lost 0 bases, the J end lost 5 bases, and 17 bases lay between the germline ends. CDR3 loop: CASSQDSSAGVRNTIYF. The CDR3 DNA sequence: TGCGCCAGCAGCCAAGACAGCTCAGCGGGGGTAAGAAACACCATATATTTT.

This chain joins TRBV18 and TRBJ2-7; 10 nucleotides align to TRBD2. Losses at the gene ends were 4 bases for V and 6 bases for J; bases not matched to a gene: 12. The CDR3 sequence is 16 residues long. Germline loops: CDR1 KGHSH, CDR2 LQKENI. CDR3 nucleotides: TGTGCCAGCTCACGGCCACTAGCGGGAATATCTGGCGAGCAGTACTTC. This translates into CASSRPLAGISGEQYF.

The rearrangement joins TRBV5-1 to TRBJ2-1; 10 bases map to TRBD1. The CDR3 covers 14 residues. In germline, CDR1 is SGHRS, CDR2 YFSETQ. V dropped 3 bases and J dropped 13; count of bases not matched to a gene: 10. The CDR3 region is CASSSGTGAQLQFF. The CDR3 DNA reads TGCGCCAGCAGCTCCGGGACAGGGGCCCAACTTCAGTTCTTC. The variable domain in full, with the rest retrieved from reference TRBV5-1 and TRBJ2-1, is KAGVTQTPRYLIKTRGQQVTLSCSPISGHRSVSWYQQTPGQGLQFLFEYFSETQRNKGNFPGRFSGRQFSNSRSEMNVSTLELGDSALYLCASSSGTGAQLQFFGPGTRLTVL.

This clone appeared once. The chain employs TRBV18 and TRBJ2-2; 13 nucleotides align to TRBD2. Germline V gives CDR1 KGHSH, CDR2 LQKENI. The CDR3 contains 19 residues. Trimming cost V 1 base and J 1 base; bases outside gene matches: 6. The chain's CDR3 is CASSPQLGLAGLNTGELFF. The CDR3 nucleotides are TGTGCCAGCTCACCACAACTGGGACTAGCGGGACTGAACACCGGGGAGCTGTTTTTT.

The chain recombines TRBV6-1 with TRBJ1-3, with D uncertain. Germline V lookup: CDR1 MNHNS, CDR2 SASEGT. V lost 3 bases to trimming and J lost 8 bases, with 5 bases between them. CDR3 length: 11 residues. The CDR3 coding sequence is TGTGCCAGCAGTGACCGCGACACCATATATTTT. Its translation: CASSDRDTIYF.

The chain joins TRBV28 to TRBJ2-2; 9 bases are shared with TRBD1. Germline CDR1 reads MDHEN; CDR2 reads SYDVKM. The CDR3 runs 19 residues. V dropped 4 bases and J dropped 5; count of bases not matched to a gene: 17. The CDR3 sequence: CASSCLRDRVIVRTGELFF. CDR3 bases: TGTGCCAGCAGTTGTCTTCGGGACAGGGTCATAGTTCGGACCGGGGAGCTGTTTTTT.

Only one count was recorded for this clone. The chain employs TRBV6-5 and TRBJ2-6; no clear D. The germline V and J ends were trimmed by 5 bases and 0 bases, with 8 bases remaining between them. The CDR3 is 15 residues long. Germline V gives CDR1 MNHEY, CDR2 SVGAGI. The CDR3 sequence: CASSTKSSGANVLTF. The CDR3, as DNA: TGTGCCAGCAGTACCAAGAGCTCTGGGGCCAACGTCCTGACTTTC.

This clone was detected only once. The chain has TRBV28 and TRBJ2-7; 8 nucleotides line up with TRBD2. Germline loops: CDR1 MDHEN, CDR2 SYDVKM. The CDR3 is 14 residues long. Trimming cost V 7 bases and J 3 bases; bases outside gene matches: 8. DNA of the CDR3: TGTGCCAGCACCCCTAGCGGGCCTTTCTACGAGCAGTACTTC. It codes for CASTPSGPFYEQYF.

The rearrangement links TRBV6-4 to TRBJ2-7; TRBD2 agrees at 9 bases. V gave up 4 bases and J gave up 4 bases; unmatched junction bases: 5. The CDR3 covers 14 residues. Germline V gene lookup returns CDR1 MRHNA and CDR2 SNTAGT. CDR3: CASSAEAGGYEQYF. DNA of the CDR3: TGTGCCAGCAGTGCTGAAGCGGGAGGTTACGAGCAGTACTTC.

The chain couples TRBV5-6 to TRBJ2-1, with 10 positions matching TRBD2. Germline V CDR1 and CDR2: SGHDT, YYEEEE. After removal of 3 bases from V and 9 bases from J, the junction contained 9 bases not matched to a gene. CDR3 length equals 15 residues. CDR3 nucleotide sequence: TGTGCCAGCAGCTCAGAGCGGGAGGGGGGCGGTGAGCAGTTCTTC. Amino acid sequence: CASSSEREGGGEQFF. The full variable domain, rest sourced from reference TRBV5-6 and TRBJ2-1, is DAGVTQSPTHLIKTRGQQVTLRCSPKSGHDTVSWYQQALGQGPQFIFQYYEEEERQRGNFPDRFSGHQFPNYSSELNVNALLLGDSALYLCASSSEREGGGEQFFGPGTRLTVL.

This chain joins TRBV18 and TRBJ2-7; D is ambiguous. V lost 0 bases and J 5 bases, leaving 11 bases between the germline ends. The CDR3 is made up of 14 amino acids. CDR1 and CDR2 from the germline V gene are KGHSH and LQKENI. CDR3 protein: CASSPPVSRDEQYF. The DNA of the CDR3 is TGTGCCAGCTCACCACCCGTATCTAGAGACGAGCAGTACTTC.

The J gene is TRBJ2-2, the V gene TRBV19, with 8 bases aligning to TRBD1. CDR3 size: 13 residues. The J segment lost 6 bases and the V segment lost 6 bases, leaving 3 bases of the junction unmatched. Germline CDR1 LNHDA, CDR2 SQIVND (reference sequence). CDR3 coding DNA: TGTGCCAGTAGGCGACAGGGGCCCGGGGAGCTGTTTTTT. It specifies CASRRQGPGELFF.

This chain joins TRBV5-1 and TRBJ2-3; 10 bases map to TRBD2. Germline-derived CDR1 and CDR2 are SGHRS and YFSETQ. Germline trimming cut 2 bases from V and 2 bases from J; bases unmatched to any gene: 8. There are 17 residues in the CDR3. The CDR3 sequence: CASSFVQREGLTDTQYF. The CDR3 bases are TGCGCCAGCAGCTTTGTCCAGCGGGAGGGCCTCACAGATACGCAGTATTTT.

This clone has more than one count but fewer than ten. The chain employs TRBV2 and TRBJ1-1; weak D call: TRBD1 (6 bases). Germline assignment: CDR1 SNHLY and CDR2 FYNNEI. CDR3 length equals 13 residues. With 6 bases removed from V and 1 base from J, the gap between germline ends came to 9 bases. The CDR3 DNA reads TGTGCCAGCAGATGGACAGAGAACACTGAAGCTTTCTTT. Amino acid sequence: CASRWTENTEAFF.